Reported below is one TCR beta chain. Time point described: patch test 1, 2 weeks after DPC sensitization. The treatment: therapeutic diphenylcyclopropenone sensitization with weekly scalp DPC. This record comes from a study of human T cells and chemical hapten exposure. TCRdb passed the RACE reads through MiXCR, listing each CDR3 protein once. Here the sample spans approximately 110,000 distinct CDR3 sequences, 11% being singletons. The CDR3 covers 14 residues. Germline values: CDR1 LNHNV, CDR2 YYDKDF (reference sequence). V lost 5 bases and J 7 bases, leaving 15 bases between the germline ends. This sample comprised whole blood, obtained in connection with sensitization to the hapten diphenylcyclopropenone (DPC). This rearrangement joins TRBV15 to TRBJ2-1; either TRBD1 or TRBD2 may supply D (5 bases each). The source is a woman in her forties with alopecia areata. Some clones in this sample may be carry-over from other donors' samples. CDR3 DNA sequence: TGTGCCACCAGCCTCTACTTTGGGGGTAATGAGCAGTTCTTC. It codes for CATSLYFGGNEQFF. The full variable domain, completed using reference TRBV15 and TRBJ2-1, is DAMVIQNPRYQVTQFGKPVTLSCSQTLNHNVMYWYQQKSSQAPKLLFHYYDKDFNNEADTPDNFQSRRPNTSFCFLDIRSPGLGDTAMYLCATSLYFGGNEQFFGPGTRLTVL.